Reported below is one T cell receptor beta chain. Its antigen is as yet unknown. The record originates from a study of T-cell reconstitution after alpha-beta-depleted transplantation in children. Study observations and caveats: Several hundred rapidly expanded clones from non-depleted graft cells reportedly supplied alpha-beta T cells about two months post-transplant.

Researchers prepared the TCRbeta library using unique molecular identifiers, the study reports. TCRdb used MiXCR to reprocess the PCR reads, holding one entry per CDR3 protein. Of some 80,000 distinct CDR3 sequences in the sample, approximately 18% were seen once. The clonotype was recovered from a male patient aged 2-15 years who had a stem cell transplant for acute lymphoblastic leukemia, so the T cells may come from the graft donor. The sample here was PBMCs, mostly from graft donor cells, taken 360 days after TCRalphabeta/CD19-depleted stem cell transplant.

Here the CDR3 reads CASSYSRTGPGLAGAGVYYNEQFF. CDR3 in DNA: TGTGCCAGCAGTTACTCGAGAACGGGACCGGGACTAGCGGGAGCAGGGGTTTACTACAATGAGCAGTTCTTC. The chain carries TRBV6-2 or TRBV6-3 and TRBJ2-1; 14 nucleotides align to TRBD2. The CDR3 is made up of 24 amino acids. With 0 bases clipped from V and 3 bases from J, the junction kept 22 bases outside the gene matches. Germline CDR1 and CDR2: MNHEY and SVGEGT.